The entry below gives a single T cell receptor (beta chain) sequence along with its context. This clone was seen just once. This clone's antigen is unknown. Per-base qualities were not stored, and no clone one base away is much larger. These data belong to a study of T cell responses to AZD1222 COVID-19 vaccine (TCRdb year 2021). As for the study more broadly: A total of approximately 240 trial participants underwent TCR sequencing, of whom 200 to 220 received two doses of AZD1222 and some 26 received two doses of the MenACWY control vaccine. Trial participants were enrolled by age into 18-55, 56-69 and 70-plus year subgroups, with around 140, 26 and 57 TCR-sequenced participants respectively.

The CDR3 regions of human TCRbeta chains were subjected to immunosequencing. The paper's processing steps were these. Repertoire TCRs were matched against a reference library of SARS-CoV-2-specific TCRs generated with the MIRA antigen-specificity platform. Breadth was defined as the fraction of unique TCRs that were SARS-CoV-2-associated. Depth was defined as the fraction of total T cells that were SARS-CoV-2-associated. Using the MIRA data, every spike-specific TCR was mapped to the spike region that the TCR reacted to and assigned to either a CD4 or a CD8 class. Log10-transformed breadth and depth values were compared by one-way ANOVA with Sidak's multiple comparisons tests. The clones in this table, taken by TCRdb from immuneACCESS, are in-frame only. Not every clone is retained; where verified, under half of the shortfall comes from an unresolved V gene, and the cause of the rest is unknown. V and J calls plus clone size are reproduced from that table; the DNA served to infer D and trimming. The sample yields about 93,000 clones; around 92% were counted once. About 2.7% of the sample lies in the top ten.

The time point label, read with the paper, signifies: baseline before first vaccination. The treatment or condition label corresponds to: meningococcal conjugate vaccine given as trial control. The vaccinee samples were drawn from two UK trials, COV001 and COV002, one of which was a single-blind randomized controlled phase 2/3 trial testing AZD1222 (ChAdOx1 nCoV-19) in healthy adults. For TCRbeta chain sequencing, PBMC samples were collected from trial participants at day 0 and at day 28 after the second dose. Study-wide findings and limitations: Participants were mostly white British and included more females than males, and it was suggested by the authors that clonal diversity may have been underestimated. Reportedly, close to half of the unique spike-specific TCRs recognized epitopes lying outside the regions that are mutated in the B.1.351 and B.1.1.7 variants. The whole spike protein was spanned by vaccine-associated CD4 TCRs, and dominant responses were seen in regions 160-218 and 743-854. After two AZD1222 doses, both the breadth and the depth of spike-specific TCRs were significantly higher than at day 0 and than in MenACWY recipients. Because no day 14 peak-response samples were available, the repertoires could be characterized only after the peak T cell response. In the small 56-69-year group, the increase in depth fell short of significance, most likely because of low power. Only 5 to 7 AZD1222 recipients were SARS-CoV-2 seropositive at baseline, limiting conclusions about previously exposed vaccinees.

The CDR3 runs 15 amino acids, cysteine and phenylalanine included. Only CDR3 DNA is held: 45 bases, read in frame from base 1. The junction shows trimming of 5 bases on V and 4 bases on J, and the gene matches do not reach 11 bases of it. According to the germline V gene (reference sequence), CDR1 reads SGHAT and CDR2 reads FQDESV. This sequence originates from an adult in good health. In this chain, TRBV11-1 is recombined with TRBJ2-7; TRBD1 fits 7 bases in the junction. Here the sequenced sample was peripheral blood, taken on day 0 of MenACWY control vaccination. DNA sequence: TGTGCCAGCAGCCTGGACGAAGGGGGCGCGTACGAGCAGTACTTC. This encodes CASSLDEGGAYEQYF. Supplemented by the reference TRBV11-1 and TRBJ2-7 proteins around the CDR3, the complete variable domain is EAEVAQSPRYKITEKSQAVAFWCDPISGHATLYWYRQILGQGPELLVQFQDESVVDDSQLPKDRFSAERLKGVDSTLKIQPAELGDSAMYLCASSLDEGGAYEQYFGPGTRLTVT.